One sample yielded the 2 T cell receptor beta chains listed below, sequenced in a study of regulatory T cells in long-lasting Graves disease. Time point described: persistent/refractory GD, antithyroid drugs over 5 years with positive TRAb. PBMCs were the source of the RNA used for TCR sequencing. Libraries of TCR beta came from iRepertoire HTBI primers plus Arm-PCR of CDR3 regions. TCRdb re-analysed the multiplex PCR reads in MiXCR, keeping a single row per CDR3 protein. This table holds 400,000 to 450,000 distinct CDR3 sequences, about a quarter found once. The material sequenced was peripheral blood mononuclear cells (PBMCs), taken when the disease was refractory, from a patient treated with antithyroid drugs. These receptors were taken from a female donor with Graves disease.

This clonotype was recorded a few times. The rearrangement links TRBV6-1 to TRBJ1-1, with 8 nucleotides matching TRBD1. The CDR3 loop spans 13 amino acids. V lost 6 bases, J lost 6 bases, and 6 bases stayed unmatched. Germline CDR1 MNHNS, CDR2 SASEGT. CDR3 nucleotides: TGTGCCAGCAGGGCGACAGGGGCGGCTGAAGCTTTCTTT. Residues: CASRATGAAEAFF.

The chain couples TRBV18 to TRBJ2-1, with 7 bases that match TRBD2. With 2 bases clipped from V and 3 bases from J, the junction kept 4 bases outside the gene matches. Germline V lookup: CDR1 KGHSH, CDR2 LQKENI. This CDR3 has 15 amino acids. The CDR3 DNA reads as TGTGCCAGCTCACCAGTTCCGGGAGGCTACAATGAGCAGTTCTTC. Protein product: CASSPVPGGYNEQFF.